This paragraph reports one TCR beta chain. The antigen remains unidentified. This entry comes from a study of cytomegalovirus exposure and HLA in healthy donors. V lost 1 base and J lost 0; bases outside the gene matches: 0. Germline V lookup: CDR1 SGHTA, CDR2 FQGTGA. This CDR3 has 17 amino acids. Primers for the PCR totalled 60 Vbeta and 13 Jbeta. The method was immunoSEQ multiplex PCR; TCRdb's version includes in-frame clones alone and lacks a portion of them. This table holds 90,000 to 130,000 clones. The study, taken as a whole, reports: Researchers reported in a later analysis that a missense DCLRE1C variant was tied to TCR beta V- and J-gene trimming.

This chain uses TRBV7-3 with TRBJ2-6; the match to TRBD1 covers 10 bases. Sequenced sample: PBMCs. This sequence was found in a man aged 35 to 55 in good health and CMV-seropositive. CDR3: CASSLRQGASGANVLTF. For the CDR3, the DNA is TGTGCCAGCAGCTTAAGACAGGGGGCCTCTGGGGCCAACGTCCTGACTTTC.